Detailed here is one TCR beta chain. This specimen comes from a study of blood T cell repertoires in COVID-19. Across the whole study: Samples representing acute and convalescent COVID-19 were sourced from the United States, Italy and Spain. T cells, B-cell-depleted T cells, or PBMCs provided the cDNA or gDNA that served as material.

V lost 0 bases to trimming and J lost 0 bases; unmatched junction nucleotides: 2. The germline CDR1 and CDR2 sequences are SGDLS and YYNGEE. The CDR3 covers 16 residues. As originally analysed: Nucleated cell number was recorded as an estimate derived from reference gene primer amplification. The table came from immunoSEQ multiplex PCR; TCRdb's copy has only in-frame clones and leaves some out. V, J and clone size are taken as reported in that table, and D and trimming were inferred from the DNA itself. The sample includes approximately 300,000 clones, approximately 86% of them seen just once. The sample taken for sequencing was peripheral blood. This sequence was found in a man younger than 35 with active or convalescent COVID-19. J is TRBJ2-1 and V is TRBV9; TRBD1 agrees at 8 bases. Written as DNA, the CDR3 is TGTGCCAGCAGCGTAGCCGGACAGGGCTCCTACAATGAGCAGTTCTTC. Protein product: CASSVAGQGSYNEQFF.